The clone carrying this T cell receptor beta chain was seen once. This specimen comes from a study of blood T cell repertoires in COVID-19. Overall study context: Samples of COVID-19 (acute and convalescent) were obtained from the United States, Italy and Spain.

V dropped 7 bases and J dropped 0 bases, with 8 bases sitting between them. CDR1 is KGHDR, CDR2 SFDVKD, per germline. The CDR3 spans 13 residues. The repertoire was sequenced with immunoSEQ multiplex PCR; TCRdb's copy has only in-frame clones and lacks some. The profile shows some 250,000 clones, roughly 86% of them singletons. This rearrangement joins TRBV24-1 to TRBJ1-1; D uncertain. Sequencing was carried out using PBMCs or T cells enriched from blood (not recorded which). The receptor's source is a woman in her thirties or forties with acute COVID-19. CDR3 bases: TGTGCCACCAGAAAACAACTGAACACTGAAGCTTTCTTT. It yields the protein CATRKQLNTEAFF.